The 16 T cell receptor beta chains given below trace back to one sample, sequenced in a study of shared clonotypes between healthy human individuals. The table came from immunoSEQ multiplex PCR; TCRdb's copy has only in-frame clones and leaves some out. Counted here are some 1.5 million clones, 95% to 97% occurring once; the ten biggest clones make up 1.2%. Sequenced input: naive CD4+ T cells sorted from blood. Subset noted: CD45RA+ positively selected. These receptors were obtained from a man aged 30 to 39 in good health.

The V gene is TRBV5-4, the J gene TRBJ2-1; 8 positions agree with TRBD2. The germline V gene has CDR1 SGHNT and CDR2 YYREEE (reference sequence). The V segment lost 10 bases and the J segment 3 bases; nucleotides outside the gene matches: 3. The CDR3 length is 12 residues. The CDR3 region has the DNA TGTGCCGCCGGGAGGGACTACAATGAGCAGTTCTTC. Protein product: CAAGRDYNEQFF. Complete variable domain (other parts from reference TRBV5-4 and TRBJ2-1): ETGVTQSPTHLIKTRGQQVTLRCSSQSGHNTVSWYQQALGQGPQFIFQYYREEENGRGNFPPRFSGLQFPNYSSELNVNALELDDSALYLCAAGRDYNEQFFGPGTRLTVL.

The chain employs TRBV5-4 and TRBJ2-1, with TRBD2 matching 10 bases. This CDR3 has 15 residues. The V segment lost 6 bases and the J segment 9 bases; nucleotides outside the gene matches: 12. From germline, CDR1 is SGHNT and CDR2 YYREEE (reference sequence). The chain's CDR3 is CASNGAGGPSVEQFF. CDR3 sequence (DNA): TGTGCCAGCAATGGAGCGGGAGGGCCAAGTGTTGAGCAGTTCTTC.

About this clone: Other DNA sequences in this specimen translate into the identical CDR3. The CDR3, as DNA: TGCAGCGTTCGGGAAGGGAGAGAGACCCAGTACTTC. It codes for CSVREGRETQYF. The chain employs TRBV29-1 and TRBJ2-5; a weak D match, TRBD2 (5 bases). From germline, CDR1 is SQVTM and CDR2 ANQGSEA. V gave up 5 bases and J gave up 4 bases, with 11 bases separating them. The CDR3 is made up of 12 amino acids.

This chain connects TRBV4-3 to TRBJ2-1, with 8 bases fitting TRBD2. The CDR3 totals 18 residues. With 1 base clipped from V and 8 bases from J, the junction kept 16 bases outside the gene matches. Germline CDR1 is LGHNA and CDR2 is YSLEER. DNA of the CDR3: TGCGCCAGCAGCCAAGGGCGCCGACCGGGACTAGGGTCTTATGAGCAGTTCTTC. Translation: CASSQGRRPGLGSYEQFF.

The V and J genes are TRBV11-2 and TRBJ2-7, with 7 bases matching TRBD2. The CDR3 totals 13 residues. Trimming removed 3 bases from V and 2 bases from J; junction bases left unmatched: 1. Germline CDR1 is SGHAT and CDR2 is FQNNGV. The chain's CDR3 is CASSFSGTYEQYF. CDR3 nucleotide sequence: TGTGCCAGCAGCTTCAGCGGGACCTACGAGCAGTACTTC.

The DNA of the CDR3 is TGTGCCAGCAGCGTAGGGACAGGTTCTTACTACGAGCAGTACTTC. The encoded protein is CASSVGTGSYYEQYF. The chain links TRBV9 to TRBJ2-7; the match to TRBD1 covers 7 bases. CDR3 size: 15 residues. The junction had 6 bases not matched to a gene; V was cut back by 0 bases and J by 3 bases. Germline V gene sequence: CDR1 SGDLS, CDR2 YYNGEE.

This chain uses TRBV15 with TRBJ2-1, with D uncertain. The CDR3 has 12 residues. Germline V gives CDR1 LNHNV, CDR2 YYDKDF (reference sequence). Trimming stripped 0 bases from V and 8 bases from J, with 5 bases between. In DNA, the CDR3 is TGTGCCACCAGCAGAGATTTCCATGAGCAGTTCTTC. As protein: CATSRDFHEQFF.

V usage is TRBV5-5 and J usage is TRBJ2-3, with TRBD2 matching 12 bases. J was trimmed by 2 bases and V by 4 bases; bases with no gene match: 5. This CDR3 is 16 amino acids long. Germline V gene data show CDR1 as SGHKS and CDR2 as YYEKEE (reference sequence). The CDR3: CASSPRTSGTTDTQYF. The DNA of the CDR3 is TGTGCCAGCAGCCCTAGGACTAGCGGGACCACAGATACGCAGTATTTT.

With regard to this clone: The sample carries other DNA sequences with the same CDR3. The V gene is TRBV5-1, the J gene TRBJ1-1, with D possibly TRBD1 on 5 matching bases. Between the trimmed V and J ends, which lost 0 bases and 2 bases, there was a span of 8 bases. Germline V gene lookup returns CDR1 SGHRS and CDR2 YFSETQ. The CDR3 runs 14 residues. CDR3 sequence (DNA): TGCGCCAGCAGCTTGGGGGGACCTAACACTGAAGCTTTCTTT. It is translated as CASSLGGPNTEAFF.

This sequence joins TRBV18 and TRBJ1-3; no clear D gene. Trimming removed 3 bases at V and 0 bases at J, with 15 bases between. Germline-derived CDR1 and CDR2 are KGHSH and LQKENI. The CDR3 extends over 17 amino acids. CDR3 residues: CASSPYLGSDSGNTIYF. The CDR3 DNA is TGTGCCAGCTCACCCTACTTAGGGTCGGACTCTGGAAACACCATATATTTT.

This chain links TRBV4-2 with TRBJ2-5; D possibly corresponds to TRBD2 (5 bases). The CDR3 extends over 16 amino acids. V was trimmed by 4 bases and J by 2 bases, leaving 17 bases between them. Germline values: CDR1 LGHNA, CDR2 YNFKEQ. This CDR3 is CASSRSGGGGQETQYF. Written as DNA, the CDR3 is TGTGCCAGCAGCCGCTCCGGAGGAGGAGGACAAGAGACCCAGTACTTC.

The CDR3 spells CASSLELAGVRPSTDTQYF. The CDR3 nucleotides are TGCGCCAGCAGCTTGGAACTAGCGGGAGTAAGGCCTAGCACAGATACGCAGTATTTT. The chain uses TRBV5-1 and TRBJ2-3; 11 nucleotides align to TRBD2. The CDR3 covers 19 residues. V lost 0 bases and J lost 0; bases outside the gene matches: 9. Germline CDR1 SGHRS, CDR2 YFSETQ.

This chain joins TRBV10-2 and TRBJ1-5; the D gene is possibly TRBD1 (5 bases). V shed 2 bases and J shed 9 bases, with 8 bases lying between them. Germline CDR1 reads WSHSY; CDR2 reads SAAADI. The CDR3 is 12 amino acids. The CDR3 bases are TGCGCCAGCAGTGAGGGGGCCACGCCCCAGCATTTT. Translation: CASSEGATPQHF.

The V gene is TRBV15, the J gene TRBJ1-5; the match to TRBD1 covers 9 bases. Per the germline V gene, CDR1 is LNHNV and CDR2 is YYDKDF (reference sequence). V gave up 2 bases and J gave up 5 bases; unmatched junction bases: 10. There are 17 residues in the CDR3. This CDR3 reads CATSRHRDRVLYQPQHF. CDR3 in DNA: TGTGCCACCAGCAGACACCGGGACAGGGTTTTGTATCAGCCCCAGCATTTT.

This clone was observed a handful of times. The rearrangement links TRBV15 to TRBJ2-1; 9 nucleotides agree with TRBD1. Per germline, CDR1 LNHNV and CDR2 YYDKDF (reference sequence). The CDR3 runs to 17 residues. The V segment lost 1 base and the J segment 4 bases; nucleotides outside the gene matches: 8. The CDR3 bases are TGTGCCACCAGCAGAGTCTCCGGGACAGGGTATTACAATGAGCAGTTCTTC. Amino acid sequence: CATSRVSGTGYYNEQFF.

The CDR3 here is CASSSVHRVPTGELFF. In DNA form, the CDR3 reads TGTGCCAGCAGTTCCGTTCATAGGGTCCCCACCGGGGAGCTGTTTTTT. The rearrangement uses TRBV28 and TRBJ2-2; D call uncertain. The length of the CDR3 is 16 residues. Germline V gene data show CDR1 as MDHEN and CDR2 as SYDVKM. The germline V and J ends were trimmed by 4 bases and 4 bases, with 16 bases remaining between them.